This T cell receptor beta chain emerged from a study of CD8 T cells in ankylosing spondylitis. Study findings and constraints: Seemingly distinctive of ankylosing spondylitis blood was a TCR beta motif formed by eight highly homologous variants.

This clonotype was counted ten times or more. Its antigen remains unidentified. TCRdb independently ran MiXCR on the 5' RACE reads; one entry per CDR3 protein. The table lists about 500,000 distinct CDR3 sequences, roughly 5% of them singletons. The TCR comes from a male donor with ankylosing spondylitis. The source material was blood, either unsorted or a sorted T cell fraction (not recorded which).

The CDR3 spells CATSGQANTGELFF. The CDR3 DNA reads TGTGCCACCAGTGGACAAGCGAACACCGGGGAGCTGTTTTTT. The chain carries TRBV24-1 and TRBJ2-2; the D is unclear. Trimming removed 5 bases at V and 0 bases at J, with 6 bases between. CDR1 KGHDR and CDR2 SFDVKD come from the germline V gene. The CDR3 consists of 14 residues.